This T cell receptor (beta chain) was observed in a study of cytomegalovirus exposure and HLA in healthy donors. Study-wide results and caveats: The authors later found HLA-associated TCR beta chains more clonally expanded than equally common others. A later examination showed that TCR association rates differed by HLA locus, with DRB1 most and HLA-C fewest. In a later analysis, specific HLA alleles were associated with about 18,000 TCR beta sequences at a 0.05 false discovery rate. A previous analysis found most TCR beta V segments productive roughly 90% or roughly 30% of the time.

Per germline, CDR1 MDHEN and CDR2 SYDVKM. Trimming took off 3 bases at V and 7 bases at J, with 16 bases between the two ends. The CDR3 spans 15 residues. The study ran its PCR with 60 Vbeta and 13 Jbeta primers. Clones were read by immunoSEQ multiplex PCR, and TCRdb kept only the in-frame ones, dropping some. Counted here are about 160,000 clones, around three quarters occurring once; the ten biggest clones make up approximately 2.3%. Notes on this clone: What it recognizes is unknown.

The origin of this receptor is a man in his forties or fifties in good health and CMV-seropositive. The sequenced sample was PBMCs. The genes are TRBV28 and TRBJ1-5; D is possibly TRBD1 (5 bases). The CDR3 reads CASSLLPGNAQPQHF. CDR3 nucleotides: TGTGCCAGCAGTTTGTTGCCAGGGAATGCACAGCCCCAGCATTTT. Combining the CDR3 with reference TRBV28 and TRBJ1-5 gives the whole variable domain DVKVTQSSRYLVKRTGEKVFLECVQDMDHENMFWYRQDPGLGLRLIYFSYDVKMKEKGDIPEGYSVSREKKERFSLILESASTNQTSMYLCASSLLPGNAQPQHFGDGTRLSIL.